A selection of T cell receptor beta chains follows, all from one sample in a study of T cell responses to AZD1222 COVID-19 vaccine. Profiling relied on immunoSEQ multiplex PCR, and the TCRdb table lists in-frame clones only, not all of them. The sample holds under 140,000 clones, nearly 90% seen once. The starting material was peripheral blood, obtained on day 0 of AZD1222 vaccination. All receptors derive from an adult in good health. Both conserved end residues are part of each CDR3. A D gene is named only where the DNA matches it firmly. Clone size appears in some rows only: once, few, many, or a class for an expanded clone.

J | D | size | V | CDR3 | DNA
TRBJ2-1 | TRBD1 | NA | TRBV10-3 | CAISNSDRYNEQFF | TGTGCCATCAGTAACTCGGACAGGTACAATGAGCAGTTCTTC
TRBJ1-3 | NA | medium-sized | TRBV7-9 | CASRTPTVSGNTIYF | TGTGCCAGCAGGACGCCGACGGTCTCTGGAAACACCATATATTTT
TRBJ1-2 | NA | NA | TRBV27 | CASSLFGAYGYTF | TGTGCCAGCAGTTTATTCGGGGCCTATGGCTACACCTTC
TRBJ1-5 | NA | NA | TRBV28 | CAITPLTGTNQPQHF | TGTGCTATCACCCCCTTGACGGGCACAAATCAGCCCCAGCATTTT
TRBJ1-2 | NA | many | TRBV4-3 | CASSPIGVLYGYTF | TGCGCCAGCAGCCCCATAGGGGTACTCTATGGCTACACCTTC
TRBJ1-2 | TRBD1 | NA | TRBV3-1/TRBV3-2 | CTSSLTGAYGYTF | TGTACCAGCAGCCTGACAGGGGCCTATGGCTACACCTTC
TRBJ1-4 | NA | NA | TRBV11-2 | CASSAYRVEKLFF | TGTGCCAGCAGCGCGTACAGGGTTGAAAAACTGTTTTTT
TRBJ1-2 | NA | NA | TRBV15 | CATSSHTNYGYTF | TGTGCCACCAGCTCACACACTAACTATGGCTACACCTTC
TRBJ2-7 | TRBD1 | few | TRBV19 | CASSFTGEREQYF | TGTGCCAGTAGTTTTACAGGGGAGAGGGAGCAGTACTTC
TRBJ2-7 | NA | NA | TRBV28 | CASSGYEQYF | TGTGCCAGCAGTGGCTACGAGCAGTACTTC
TRBJ2-3 | TRBD1 | few | TRBV19 | CASKVTGADTQYF | TGTGCCAGTAAAGTGACAGGGGCGGATACGCAGTATTTT
TRBJ1-5 | NA | NA | TRBV7-9 | CASSFGDQPQHF | TGTGCCAGCAGCTTCGGGGATCAGCCCCAGCATTTT
TRBJ2-1 | NA | NA | TRBV7-2 | CASSSGAWGEQFF | TGTGCCAGCAGCTCCGGGGCCTGGGGCGAGCAGTTCTTC
TRBJ1-1 | TRBD1 | NA | TRBV18 | CASSTDRGVTEAFF | TGTGCCAGCTCAACCGACAGGGGAGTCACTGAAGCTTTCTTT
TRBJ1-6 | NA | NA | TRBV12-3/TRBV12-4 | CASSSRGNSPLHF | TGTGCCAGCAGTTCTAGGGGCAATTCACCCCTCCACTTT
TRBJ1-1 | NA | NA | TRBV11-1 | CASSLGDEGFTEAFF | TGTGCCAGCAGCTTAGGTGATGAGGGATTCACTGAAGCTTTCTTT
TRBJ1-6 | NA | NA | TRBV6-1 | CASSERAASTPFSLF | TGTGCCAGCAGTGAAAGGGCAGCGAGCACCCCCTTTTCCCTTTTT
TRBJ1-1 | NA | NA | TRBV9 | CASSLDRGRAFF | TGTGCCAGCAGCCTAGACCGGGGGCGGGCTTTCTTT
TRBJ2-3 | TRBD1 | NA | TRBV4-3 | CASSQTGGGTDTQYF | TGCGCCAGCAGCCAGACAGGGGGAGGCACAGATACGCAGTATTTT
TRBJ1-2 | NA | once | TRBV2 | CASSWDLGGDYGYTF | TGTGCCAGCAGTTGGGACCTTGGGGGGGACTATGGCTACACCTTC
TRBJ1-3 | NA | NA | TRBV7-9 | CASSLGQSSGNTIYF | TGTGCCAGCAGCTTAGGACAGAGCTCTGGAAACACCATATATTTT
TRBJ2-2 | NA | once | TRBV11-3 | CASSLDSVNTGELFF | TGTGCCAGCAGCTTAGATTCGGTGAACACCGGGGAGCTGTTTTTT
TRBJ1-2 | TRBD1 | NA | TRBV11-2 | CASSLDRGYRGSNYGYTF | TGTGCCAGCAGCTTAGATAGAGGATACAGGGGATCTAACTATGGCTACACCTTC
TRBJ2-5 | TRBD2 | NA | TRBV10-3 | CAISDGTSGGAARETQYF | TGTGCCATCAGTGACGGAACTAGCGGGGGGGCCGCCCGAGAGACCCAGTACTTC
TRBJ2-1 | NA | NA | TRBV29-1 | CSVEDRGREQFF | TGCAGCGTTGAAGATCGGGGGCGTGAGCAGTTCTTC
TRBJ1-6 | NA | NA | TRBV28 | CASRRGFLTSPLHF | TGTGCCAGCCGACGGGGATTCCTAACCTCACCCCTCCACTTT
TRBJ2-2 | TRBD1 | NA | TRBV28 | CASPGTGGMAGELFF | TGTGCCAGCCCCGGGACAGGGGGCATGGCCGGGGAGCTGTTTTTT